Presented here are 18 T cell receptor beta chains from one specimen sequenced in a study of neoadjuvant anti-PD-1 for oral cavity cancer. Sequenced by immunoSEQ multiplex PCR; TCRdb stores in-frame clones only, minus some. The table records fewer than 20,000 clones, about 60% of them present only once. The sequencing used PBMCs, collected before nivolumab (anti-PD-1) treatment. These receptors all stem from a person aged 35-79 years with oral cavity squamous cell carcinoma.

The chain has TRBV7-9 and TRBJ2-7, with no clear D. The V end was cut by 0 bases, the J end by 2 bases, with 2 bases between. The V gene's germline CDR1 is SEHNR and CDR2 FQNEAQ (reference sequence). This CDR3 is built from 12 residues. The CDR3 spells CASSLATYEQYF. CDR3 coding DNA: TGTGCCAGCAGCTTAGCTACCTACGAGCAGTACTTC. Full variable domain (rest looked up from reference TRBV7-9 and TRBJ2-7): DTGVSQNPRHKITKRGQNVTFRCDPISEHNRLYWYRQTLGQGPEFLTYFQNEAQLEKSRLLSDRFSAERPKGSFSTLEIQRTEQGDSAMYLCASSLATYEQYFGPGTRLTVT.

The chain joins TRBV11-2 to TRBJ2-3, with D uncertain. The germline CDR1 and CDR2 sequences are SGHAT and FQNNGV. The CDR3 is 15 residues long. V was clipped by 0 bases and J by 5 bases, with 12 bases between them. CDR3 DNA: TGTGCCAGCAGCTTAGATCTGTCGGCAATAGATACGCAGTATTTT. Protein product: CASSLDLSAIDTQYF.

This clone occurred once. V is TRBV10-3 and J is TRBJ1-3, with 10 bases aligning to TRBD1. The CDR3 length is 15 residues. V trimming: 6 bases; J trimming: 4 bases; junction bases outside the gene matches: 6. The germline CDR1 and CDR2 sequences are ENHRY and SYGVKD. Here the CDR3 DNA reads TGTGCCATCAGGGAACCGGGACAGGGGGGAAACACCATATATTTT. Translation gives CAIREPGQGGNTIYF.

The gene calls are TRBV11-3 and TRBJ1-1; unclear D gene. The CDR3 covers 13 residues. Germline assignment: CDR1 SGHNT and CDR2 YENEEA. The V end was cut by 4 bases, the J end by 0 bases, with 6 bases between. This CDR3 reads CASSSDMNTEAFF. The CDR3 DNA reads as TGTGCCAGCAGCTCAGATATGAACACTGAAGCTTTCTTT.

The rearrangement uses TRBV6-5 and TRBJ2-2; the D is unclear. V lost 1 base to trimming and J lost 3 bases, with 6 bases between them. This CDR3 contains 14 residues. The germline gives CDR1 MNHEY, CDR2 SVGAGI. CDR3 DNA: TGTGCCAGCAGTTACTGGTCAGACACCGGGGAGCTGTTTTTT. Its protein product is CASSYWSDTGELFF.

The chain employs TRBV27 and TRBJ2-7, with a possible D match to TRBD2 (6 bases). V was pared by 2 bases and J by 6 bases, with 14 bases between. The CDR3 sequence is 14 residues long. CDR1 is MNHEY, CDR2 SMNVEV, per germline (reference sequence). The CDR3 is CASSLQSGVGEQYF. For the CDR3, the DNA is TGTGCCAGCAGTTTACAATCGGGGGTTGGCGAGCAGTACTTC.

In its sample, this clone was seen a few times. The V gene is TRBV30, the J gene TRBJ2-1; possible D gene TRBD2, 5 bases. V shed 5 bases and J shed 6 bases, with 14 bases lying between them. Germline CDR1 GTSNPN, CDR2 SVGIG (reference sequence). The CDR3 runs to 13 residues. The CDR3 bases are TGTGCCTGGGCATGGACTCCTGGCAATGAGCAGTTCTTC. Translating it yields CAWAWTPGNEQFF.

V and J are TRBV27 and TRBJ1-4; weak D call: TRBD1 (6 bases). V dropped 7 bases and J dropped 3 bases, with 15 bases sitting between them. The germline CDR1 and CDR2 sequences are MNHEY and SMNVEV (reference sequence). CDR3 size: 15 residues. The CDR3 sequence: CASMSWGAPNEKLFF. CDR3 nucleotide sequence: TGTGCCAGCATGAGTTGGGGGGCACCTAATGAAAAACTGTTTTTT.

The rearrangement links TRBV5-6 to TRBJ2-7, with 13 bases that match TRBD2. The CDR3 spans 17 residues. In germline, CDR1 is SGHDT, CDR2 YYEEEE. After removal of 0 bases from V and 0 bases from J, the junction contained 3 bases not matched to a gene. CDR3 nucleotide sequence: TGTGCCAGCAGCTTGGCGACTAGCGGGGGGTTCTCCTACGAGCAGTACTTC. Translated, it gives CASSLATSGGFSYEQYF.

The V gene is TRBV30, the J gene TRBJ2-5; 10 bases agree with TRBD1. The CDR3 sequence is 12 residues long. J lost 9 bases, V lost 4 bases, and 5 bases had no gene match. The germline CDR1 and CDR2 sequences are GTSNPN and SVGIG (reference sequence). The CDR3 reads CAWNMDRGAQYF. Here the CDR3 DNA reads TGTGCCTGGAACATGGACAGGGGGGCCCAGTACTTC.

The chain combines TRBV5-5 with TRBJ1-2, with 9 bases lining up with TRBD1. Germline V gene lookup returns CDR1 SGHKS and CDR2 YYEKEE (reference sequence). Germline trimming cut 1 base from V and 4 bases from J; bases unmatched to any gene: 2. The CDR3 is made up of 14 amino acids. CDR3 sequence: CASSLSTGGYGYTF. The CDR3 coding sequence is TGTGCCAGCAGCTTGTCGACAGGGGGCTATGGCTACACCTTC.

V usage is TRBV6-1 and J usage is TRBJ2-2; the D gene could be TRBD1 or TRBD2 (5 bases each). CDR1 and CDR2 (germline): MNHNS, SASEGT. The CDR3 runs to 13 residues. Trimming took 3 bases from V and 5 from J, leaving 7 bases between them. CDR3 sequence reads: CASSEGETGELFF. The CDR3 coding sequence is TGTGCCAGCAGTGAGGGGGAGACCGGGGAGCTGTTTTTT.

A few counts support this clone. The chain couples TRBV29-1 to TRBJ1-1; D not resolved. V was shortened by 6 bases and J by 0 bases, with 8 bases between the two germline ends. The CDR3 has 12 residues. From germline, CDR1 is SQVTM and CDR2 ANQGSEA. The CDR3 is CSVWHLNTEAFF. CDR3 coding DNA: TGCAGCGTCTGGCACCTGAACACTGAAGCTTTCTTT.

This clone has only a few counts. This chain joins TRBV14 and TRBJ2-5; no clear D. This CDR3 has 12 residues. Germline V gene data show CDR1 as SGHDN and CDR2 as FVKESK. V was cut by 0 bases and J by 6 bases, with 5 bases left in between. CDR3 region: CASSQDIQTQYF. The CDR3 DNA sequence: TGTGCCAGCAGCCAAGATATACAGACCCAGTACTTC.

This clone was observed a single time. The gene calls are TRBV6-5 and TRBJ1-5; 8 bases are shared with TRBD1. The CDR3 loop spans 13 amino acids. CDR1 is MNHEY, CDR2 SVGAGI, per germline. Trimming at V came to 4 bases and at J to 9 bases, leaving 5 bases not matched to a gene. In DNA, the CDR3 is TGTGCCAGCAGTTTGACAGGGGATAGGCCCCAGCATTTT. Translating gives CASSLTGDRPQHF.

The rearrangement joins TRBV30 to TRBJ1-2, with D perhaps TRBD1 (6 bases). Per germline, CDR1 GTSNPN and CDR2 SVGIG (reference sequence). This CDR3 has 13 residues. The V end lost 0 bases, the J end lost 7 bases, and 12 bases lay between the germline ends. CDR3 bases: TGTGCCTGGAGTGTACAGGGAGCGGGTGGCTACACCTTC. Translated: CAWSVQGAGGYTF.

The chain carries TRBV27 and TRBJ2-5; 8 bases are shared with TRBD2. The V and J ends lost 5 bases and 5 bases, in that order; junction bases with no gene match: 10. The CDR3 spans 15 residues. Germline V gene lookup returns CDR1 MNHEY and CDR2 SMNVEV (reference sequence). CDR3 amino acids: CASSTLAEGGETQYF. The CDR3 DNA sequence: TGTGCCAGCAGTACACTAGCGGAAGGAGGGGAGACCCAGTACTTC.

V and J are TRBV19 and TRBJ2-2; D not certain. Trimming shortened V by 3 bases and J by 2 bases, and 10 bases separated the two germline ends. The CDR3 consists of 15 residues. CDR1 is LNHDA, CDR2 SQIVND, per germline (reference sequence). The CDR3 here is CASSIVQTNTGELFF. For the CDR3, the DNA is TGTGCCAGTAGTATTGTACAGACTAACACCGGGGAGCTGTTTTTT.